This TCR beta chain stems from a study of blood T cell repertoires in COVID-19. Only in-frame clones appear in the TCRdb table, and some are missing; sequencing was by immunoSEQ multiplex PCR. This table has about 320,000 clones, approximately 88% appearing once. The receptor was derived from a woman in her late teens or twenties who had recovered from COVID-19. The sample was PBMCs or T cells enriched from blood (not recorded which).

The CDR3 region has the DNA TGCGCCAGCAGCCAAGATTCCCCGTGGGGGGGACAGGGGATAAATTACGAGCAGTACTTC. This encodes CASSQDSPWGGQGINYEQYF. This chain joins TRBV4-1 and TRBJ2-7, with TRBD1 identical over 10 bases. J was trimmed by 4 bases and V by 0 bases; bases with no gene match: 18. Germline CDR1 and CDR2: MGHRA and YSYEKL. The CDR3 is made up of 20 amino acids.